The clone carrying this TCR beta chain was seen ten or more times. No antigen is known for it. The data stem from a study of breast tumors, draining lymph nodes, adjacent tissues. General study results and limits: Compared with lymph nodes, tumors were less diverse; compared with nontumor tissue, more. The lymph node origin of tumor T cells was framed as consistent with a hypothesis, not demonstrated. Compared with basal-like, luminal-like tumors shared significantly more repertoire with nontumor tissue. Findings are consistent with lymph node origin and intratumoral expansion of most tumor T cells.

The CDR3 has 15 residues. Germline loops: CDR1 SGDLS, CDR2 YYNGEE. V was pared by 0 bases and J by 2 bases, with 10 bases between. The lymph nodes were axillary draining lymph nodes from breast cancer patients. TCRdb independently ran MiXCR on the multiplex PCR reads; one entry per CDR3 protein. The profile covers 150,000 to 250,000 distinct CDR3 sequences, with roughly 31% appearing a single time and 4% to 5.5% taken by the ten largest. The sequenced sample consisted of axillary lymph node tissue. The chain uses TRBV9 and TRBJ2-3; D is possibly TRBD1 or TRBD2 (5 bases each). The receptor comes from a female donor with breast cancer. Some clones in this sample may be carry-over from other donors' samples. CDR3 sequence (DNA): TGTGCCAGCAGCGTAGGGTTAGGGACCACAGATACGCAGTATTTT. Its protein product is CASSVGLGTTDTQYF. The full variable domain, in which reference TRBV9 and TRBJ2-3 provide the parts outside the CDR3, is DSGVTQTPKHLITATGQRVTLRCSPRSGDLSVYWYQQSLDQGLQFLIQYYNGEERAKGNILERFSAQQFPDLHSELNLSSLELGDSALYFCASSVGLGTTDTQYFGPGTRLTVL.